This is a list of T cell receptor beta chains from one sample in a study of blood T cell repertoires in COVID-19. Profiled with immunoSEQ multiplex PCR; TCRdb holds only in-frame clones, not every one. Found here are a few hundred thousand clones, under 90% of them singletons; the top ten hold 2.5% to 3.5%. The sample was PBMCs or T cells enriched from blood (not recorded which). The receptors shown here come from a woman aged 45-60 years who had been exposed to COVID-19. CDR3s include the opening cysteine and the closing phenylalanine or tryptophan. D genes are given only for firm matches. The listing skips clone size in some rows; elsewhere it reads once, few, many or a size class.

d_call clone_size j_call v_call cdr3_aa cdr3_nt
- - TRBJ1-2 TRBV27 CASSLAGTNYGYTF TGTGCCAGCAGTTTAGCAGGGACTAACTATGGCTACACCTTC
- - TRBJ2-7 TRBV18 CASSISSQGGEQYF TGTGCCAGCTCAATTTCGTCCCAGGGTGGCGAGCAGTACTTC
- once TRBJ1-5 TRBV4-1 CASSQSGRGNQPQHF TGCGCCAGCAGCCAAAGTGGGAGGGGGAATCAGCCCCAGCATTTT
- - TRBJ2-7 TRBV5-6 CASKLRSAYEQYF TGTGCCAGCAAGCTTCGGTCCGCCTACGAGCAGTACTTC
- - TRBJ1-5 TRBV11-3 CASSLRGTYNQPQHF TGTGCCAGCAGCTTACGCGGGACTTATAATCAGCCCCAGCATTTT
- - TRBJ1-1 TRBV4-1 CASSQDRGFTEAFF TGCGCCAGCAGCCAAGATAGGGGGTTCACTGAAGCTTTCTTT
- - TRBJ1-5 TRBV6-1 CASSERQPQHF TGTGCCAGCAGTGAGAGGCAGCCCCAGCATTTT
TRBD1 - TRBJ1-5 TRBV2 CASSEGTGVDQPQHF TGTGCCAGCAGTGAAGGGACAGGGGTAGATCAGCCCCAGCATTTT
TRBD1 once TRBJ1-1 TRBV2 CARKDRTNTEAFF TGTGCCAGAAAGGACAGGACTAACACTGAAGCTTTCTTT
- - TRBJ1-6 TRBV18 CASSTELPGALHF TGTGCCAGCTCAACAGAACTTCCGGGAGCCCTCCACTTT
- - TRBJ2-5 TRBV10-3 CAISESGHSETQYF TGTGCCATCAGTGAGTCAGGACACTCAGAGACCCAGTACTTC
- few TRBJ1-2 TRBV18 CASSPRDRSQPGGGYTF TGTGCCAGCTCACCACGTGATCGGTCCCAACCCGGTGGTGGCTACACCTTC
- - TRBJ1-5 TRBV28 CASSLMDTAQPQHF TGTGCCAGCAGTTTAATGGACACCGCTCAGCCCCAGCATTTT
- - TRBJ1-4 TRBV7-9 CASSPRGSTTNEKLFF TGTGCCAGCAGCCCTAGAGGGTCTACAACTAATGAAAAACTGTTTTTT
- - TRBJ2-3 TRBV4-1 CASSHRSRGWTDTQYF TGCGCCAGCAGCCATAGGTCCAGGGGCTGGACAGATACGCAGTATTTT
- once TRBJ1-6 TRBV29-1 CSVEVRRGATPLHF TGCAGCGTTGAGGTCCGCAGGGGAGCGACACCCCTCCACTTT
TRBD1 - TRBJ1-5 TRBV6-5 CASRQGVSNQPQHF TGTGCCAGCAGACAGGGGGTAAGCAATCAGCCCCAGCATTTT
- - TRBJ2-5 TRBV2 CASTDYGETQYF TGTGCCAGCACCGACTACGGAGAGACCCAGTACTTC
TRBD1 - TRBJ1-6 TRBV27 CASSLRQGGSPLHF TGTGCCAGCAGTTTAAGGCAGGGGGGCTCACCCCTCCACTTT
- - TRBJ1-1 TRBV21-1 CASSTRQVGTEAFF TGTGCCAGCAGCACTAGACAGGTAGGGACTGAAGCTTTCTTT
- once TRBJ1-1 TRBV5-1 CASSAPDRGDEAFF TGCGCCAGCAGCGCCCCGGACAGAGGAGACGAAGCTTTCTTT
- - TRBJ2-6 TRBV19 CASSILGSGANVLTF TGTGCCAGTAGTATCCTCGGCTCTGGGGCCAACGTCCTGACTTTC
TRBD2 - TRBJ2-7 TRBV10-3 CAISGREGHSYEQYF TGTGCCATCAGTGGCCGGGAGGGCCACTCCTACGAGCAGTACTTC
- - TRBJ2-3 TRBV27 CASSPTRRGPTDTQYF TGTGCCAGCAGCCCCACTCGGCGGGGCCCCACAGATACGCAGTATTTT
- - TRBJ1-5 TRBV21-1 CASSKERESNQPQHF TGTGCCAGCAGCAAGGAACGGGAGAGCAATCAGCCCCAGCATTTT
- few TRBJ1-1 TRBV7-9 CASSRAGVDTEAFF TGTGCCAGCAGCCGGGCGGGGGTGGACACTGAAGCTTTCTTT
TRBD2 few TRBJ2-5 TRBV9 CASSNTDWGGVQETQYF TGTGCCAGCAGCAACACCGACTGGGGGGGAGTCCAAGAGACCCAGTACTTC
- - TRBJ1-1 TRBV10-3 CAISQGINTEAFF TGTGCCATCAGCCAGGGAATTAACACTGAAGCTTTCTTT
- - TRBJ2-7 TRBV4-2 CASSQEARRGGEQYF TGTGCCAGCAGCCAAGAGGCGAGGAGGGGTGGCGAGCAGTACTTC
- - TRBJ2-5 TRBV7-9 CASSLGTLRGETQYF TGTGCCAGCAGCTTAGGTACTCTAAGAGGGGAGACCCAGTACTTC
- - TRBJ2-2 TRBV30 CAWRRWDLNTGELFF TGTGCCTGGAGGAGATGGGACTTAAACACCGGGGAGCTGTTTTTT
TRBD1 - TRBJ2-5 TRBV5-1 CASSLTGAAQETQYF TGCGCCAGCAGCTTGACAGGGGCGGCCCAAGAGACCCAGTACTTC
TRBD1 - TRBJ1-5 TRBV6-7 CASSYTDRGEPQHF TGTGCCAGCAGTTACACGGACAGGGGGGAGCCCCAGCATTTT
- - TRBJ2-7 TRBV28 CASSYDSPRYEQYF TGTGCCAGCAGTTACGACTCCCCCCGCTACGAGCAGTACTTC
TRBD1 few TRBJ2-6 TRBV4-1 CASSQVATGFDGANVLTF TGCGCCAGCAGCCAAGTTGCGACAGGGTTCGATGGGGCCAACGTCCTGACTTTC
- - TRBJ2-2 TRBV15 CATSREGTPTGELFF TGTGCCACCAGCAGAGAAGGGACTCCCACCGGGGAGCTGTTTTTT
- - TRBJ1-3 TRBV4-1 CASSLTVNSGNTIYF TGCGCCAGCAGCCTAACAGTGAACTCTGGAAACACCATATATTTT
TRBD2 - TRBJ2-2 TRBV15 CATKLTSDTGELFF TGTGCCACCAAATTGACTAGCGATACCGGGGAGCTGTTTTTT
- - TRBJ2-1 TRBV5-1 CASSLVAGTYNEQFF TGCGCCAGCAGCTTGGTGGCGGGGACCTACAATGAGCAGTTCTTC
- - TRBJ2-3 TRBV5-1 CASSLGHPTPDTQYF TGCGCCAGCAGCTTGGGACACCCAACCCCAGATACGCAGTATTTT
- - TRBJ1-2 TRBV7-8 CASSLEVFGPKQGNYGYTF TGTGCCAGCAGCTTAGAGGTGTTTGGGCCGAAGCAGGGGAACTATGGCTACACCTTC
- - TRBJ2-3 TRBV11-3 CASSFPSGLKFYTDTQYF TGTGCCAGCAGTTTCCCTTCGGGACTGAAGTTCTACACAGATACGCAGTATTTT
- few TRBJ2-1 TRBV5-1 CASSLGVAESPFF TGCGCCAGCAGCTTGGGTGTAGCGGAGAGTCCGTTCTTC
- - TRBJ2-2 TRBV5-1 CASSYNTGTGELFF TGCGCCAGCAGCTACAATACAGGGACCGGGGAGCTGTTTTTT
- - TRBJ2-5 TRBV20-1 CTTSGQETQYF TGCACGACTTCGGGACAAGAGACCCAGTACTTC